The 12 T cell receptor beta chains below were found in one sample sequenced in a study of T cells in women clearing cervical HPV infection listed by TCRdb under 2018. Library preparation employed the immunoSEQ multiplex PCR assay. The clones in this table, taken by TCRdb from immuneACCESS, are in-frame only. Not every clone is retained; where verified, under half of the shortfall comes from an unresolved V gene, and the cause of the rest is unknown. The sample table gives about 30,000 clones. The ten largest clones represent around 3% of the sample. Sequences were obtained from blood buffy coat. The receptor set was obtained from a woman between 18 and 70 years old with a cervical HPV16 infection that either progressed to CIN3+ or cleared (not recorded which).

On this clone itself: The DNA ends 3 residues before the CDR3 does, and the rest of the CDR3 is filled in from the germline J gene. This sequence joins TRBV5-1 and TRBJ1-6; no clear D gene. Trimming cost V 4 bases and J 8 bases, with 19 bases left between them. The CDR3 is made up of 16 amino acids. Germline loops: CDR1 SGHRS, CDR2 YFSETQ. The sequenced CDR3 bases are TGCGCCAGCAGCCCGGGTAGGTCTGGTGCGGATTCACCC. Translated: CASSPGRSGADSP. The full CDR3 sequence reads CASSPGRSGADSPLHF.

On this clone: The read terminates 3 residues ahead of where the CDR3 ends, so the germline J gene completes it. J is TRBJ1-4 and V is TRBV7-9; no reliable D call. This CDR3 has 12 residues. Looked up from germline, CDR1 is SEHNR and CDR2 is FQNEAQ (reference sequence). The CDR3 spells CASSFQRSPLFF. The part of the CDR3 DNA that was read is TGTGCCAGCAGCTTCCAACGGTCACCA.

A note on this clone: The CDR3 end lies 3 residues beyond the end of the read and is filled in from the germline J gene. This chain connects TRBV5-5 to TRBJ2-3, with D possibly TRBD1 on 5 matching bases. This CDR3 region has 15 residues. Germline V lookup: CDR1 SGHKS, CDR2 YYEKEE (reference sequence). CDR3 in amino acids: CASSPREFGNQPQYF. CDR3 DNA, as far as it was read: TGTGCCAGCAGCCCCAGGGAATTCGGCAATCAGCCG.

To note about this clone: The DNA ends 3 residues before the CDR3 does, and the rest of the CDR3 is filled in from the germline J gene. Within the sample, other DNA sequences also encode this same CDR3. The chain recombines TRBV29-1 with TRBJ2-3; 16 bases match TRBD2. Germline-derived CDR1 and CDR2 are SQVTM and ANQGSEA. V was clipped by 1 base and J by 3 bases; unmatched bases: 7. CDR3 size: 18 residues. The CDR3 loop is CSVEVPGLAGGPTDTQYF. The sequenced CDR3 bases are TGCAGCGTTGAAGTACCGGGACTAGCGGGGGGGCCGACAGATACG.

Comments on this clone: The read comes to an end 3 residues before the CDR3 does, leaving the germline J gene to fill in the end. The chain couples TRBV2 to TRBJ2-7; D not certain. This CDR3 has 10 residues. Trimming removed 8 bases at V and 2 bases at J, with 4 bases between. Germline lookup yields CDR1 SNHLY and CDR2 FYNNEI. The CDR3 DNA, read in part, is TGTGCCAGCGCGACCTACGAG. Protein: CASATYE. The whole CDR3 sequence is CASATYEQYF.

As regards this clone: The sequenced fragment ends 3 residues before the CDR3 boundary, so the rest is inferred from the germline J gene. This chain connects TRBV18 to TRBJ1-2; D may be TRBD1 (6 bases). The CDR3 runs to 14 residues. CDR1 KGHSH and CDR2 LQKENI come from the germline V gene. CDR3 region: CASSPPARGGGYTF. The covered CDR3 bases are TGTGCCAGCTCACCCCCCGCCAGGGGAGGAGGC.

Comments on this clone: The CDR3 is cut off 3 residues early in the read; its end comes from the germline J gene. The V call is TRBV30, the J call TRBJ1-5; D is possibly TRBD1 (6 bases). Per the germline V gene, CDR1 is GTSNPN and CDR2 is SVGIG (reference sequence). V was cut by 3 bases and J by 2 bases, with 14 bases left in between. This CDR3 is 15 amino acids long. CDR3 amino acids: CAWSPGASGNQPQHF. The CDR3 bases that were read are TGTGCCTGGAGCCCAGGGGCGAGCGGCAATCAGCCC.

With respect to this clone: The read ends 3 residues shy of where the CDR3 ends; the end is completed using the germline J gene. The rearrangement links TRBV20-1 to TRBJ2-4, with 9 positions matching TRBD2. Per the germline V gene, CDR1 is DFQATT and CDR2 is SNEGSKA (reference sequence). CDR3 length: 17 amino acids. This CDR3 reads CSARLIRAGGFRETQYF. The sequenced CDR3 bases are TGCAGTGCTAGATTGATTCGAGCGGGGGGCTTTCGTGAGACT.

On this clone: Coverage ceases 3 residues before the CDR3 finishes, and the germline J gene fills in the end. This sequence joins TRBV6-1 and TRBJ1-2; D remains unclear. Germline CDR1 reads MNHNS; CDR2 reads SASEGT. The CDR3 has 14 amino acids. The DNA read from the CDR3 is TGTGCCAGCAGTGCCGGTACGAGCACAGATACC. This encodes CASSAGTSTDT. The complete CDR3 sequence is CASSAGTSTDTYTF.

With regard to this clone: The sequenced fragment ends 3 residues before the CDR3 boundary, so the rest is inferred from the germline J gene. V gene TRBV2 combines with J gene TRBJ2-7; D may be TRBD1 (8 bases). The V end lost 9 bases, the J end lost 4 bases, and 19 bases lay between the germline ends. The CDR3 has 14 amino acids. Germline V CDR1 and CDR2: SNHLY, FYNNEI. The CDR3 bases that were read are TGTGCCAGGGGGGGGGCAGGGGGCATGTACGAG. Amino acids: CARGGAGGMYE. The CDR3, in full, reads CARGGAGGMYEQYF.

For this clone: Coverage ceases 3 residues before the CDR3 finishes, and the germline J gene fills in the end. The chain uses TRBV7-8 and TRBJ2-5; TRBD2 matches at 7 bases. J was trimmed by 2 bases and V by 5 bases; bases with no gene match: 8. CDR1 SGHVS and CDR2 FQNEAQ come from the germline V gene. The CDR3 contains 15 residues. This CDR3 is CASSEGTINQETQYF. Incomplete CDR3 DNA: TGTGCCAGCAGCGAAGGGACTATTAATCAAGAGACC.

A note on this clone: One junction end disagrees with the germline gene, perhaps due to a read error. The sequence runs out 3 residues before the end of the CDR3; the remainder is reconstructed from the germline J gene. V is TRBV5-1 and J is TRBJ1-3; D not resolved. The CDR3 loop spans 16 amino acids. Germline CDR1 is SGHRS and CDR2 is YFSETQ. The CDR3 loop is CASSLAPFDSGNTIYF. The sequenced CDR3 bases are TGCGCCAGCAGCTTGGCACCGTTCGACTCTGGAAACACG.